The 5 T cell receptor beta chains below all came from one sample that was sequenced in a study of blood T cells in healthy people across ages. Together with a sample-barcoded 5' primer, a J-beta primer mix was included in a second PCR lasting about 7 to 11 cycles. Via MiXCR, TCRdb re-called the 5' RACE reads, giving one row per CDR3 protein. The table has around 690,000 distinct CDR3 sequences, 45% to 65% seen once. Sequencing input: blood. The receptor source for this set is a man aged 55 to 69 in good health.

This sequence joins TRBV7-8 and TRBJ2-2, with 8 bases identical to TRBD2. Trimming cost V 6 bases and J 5 bases; bases outside gene matches: 11. CDR1 SGHVS and CDR2 FQNEAQ come from the germline V gene. This CDR3 has 16 residues. The CDR3 DNA reads as TGTGCCAGCAGGAAACGGGGGGGCCTACCAACCGGGGAGCTGTTTTTT. Protein product: CASRKRGGLPTGELFF.

This clonotype was picked up one time. J is TRBJ1-2 and V is TRBV12-3 or TRBV12-4; no definite D call. The CDR3 runs 13 residues. Trimming took 3 bases from V and 4 from J, leaving 9 bases between them. The CDR3 loop is CASSFRSFYGYTF. The CDR3 nucleotides are TGTGCCAGCAGTTTTCGGTCGTTCTATGGCTACACCTTC.

This chain joins TRBV2 and TRBJ2-7, with 8 bases lining up with TRBD2. This CDR3 is built from 13 residues. Germline lookup yields CDR1 SNHLY and CDR2 FYNNEI. Losses at the gene ends were 6 bases for V and 2 bases for J; bases not matched to a gene: 3. CDR3 in amino acids: CASRLAATYEQYF. The CDR3 DNA sequence: TGTGCCAGCAGACTAGCGGCAACCTACGAGCAGTACTTC. The whole variable domain, filled in from reference TRBV2 and TRBJ2-7, reads EPEVTQTPSHQVTQMGQEVILRCVPISNHLYFYWYRQILGQKVEFLVSFYNNEISEKSEIFDDQFSVERPDGSNFTLKIRSTKLEDSAMYFCASRLAATYEQYFGPGTRLTVT.

This clonotype was recorded a few times. The gene calls are TRBV5-1 and TRBJ2-6; D may be TRBD1 (6 bases). The CDR3 is made up of 20 amino acids. The V gene's germline CDR1 is SGHRS and CDR2 YFSETQ. Trimming took 1 base from V and 4 from J, leaving 24 bases between them. In DNA, the CDR3 is TGCGCCAGCAGCTTGTGGGGCGTACCAGGGGCGGATTCAGGGGCCAACGTCCTGACTTTC. It encodes CASSLWGVPGADSGANVLTF.

The rearrangement joins TRBV2 to TRBJ2-7; no clear D. The last part of the DNA fits TRBJ2-5 better; the J call may be wrong. The CDR3 loop spans 11 amino acids. Germline values: CDR1 SNHLY, CDR2 FYNNEI. CDR3: CASSVFATQYF. In nucleotides, the CDR3 is TGTGCCAGCAGTGTTTTTGCGACCCAGTACTTC.